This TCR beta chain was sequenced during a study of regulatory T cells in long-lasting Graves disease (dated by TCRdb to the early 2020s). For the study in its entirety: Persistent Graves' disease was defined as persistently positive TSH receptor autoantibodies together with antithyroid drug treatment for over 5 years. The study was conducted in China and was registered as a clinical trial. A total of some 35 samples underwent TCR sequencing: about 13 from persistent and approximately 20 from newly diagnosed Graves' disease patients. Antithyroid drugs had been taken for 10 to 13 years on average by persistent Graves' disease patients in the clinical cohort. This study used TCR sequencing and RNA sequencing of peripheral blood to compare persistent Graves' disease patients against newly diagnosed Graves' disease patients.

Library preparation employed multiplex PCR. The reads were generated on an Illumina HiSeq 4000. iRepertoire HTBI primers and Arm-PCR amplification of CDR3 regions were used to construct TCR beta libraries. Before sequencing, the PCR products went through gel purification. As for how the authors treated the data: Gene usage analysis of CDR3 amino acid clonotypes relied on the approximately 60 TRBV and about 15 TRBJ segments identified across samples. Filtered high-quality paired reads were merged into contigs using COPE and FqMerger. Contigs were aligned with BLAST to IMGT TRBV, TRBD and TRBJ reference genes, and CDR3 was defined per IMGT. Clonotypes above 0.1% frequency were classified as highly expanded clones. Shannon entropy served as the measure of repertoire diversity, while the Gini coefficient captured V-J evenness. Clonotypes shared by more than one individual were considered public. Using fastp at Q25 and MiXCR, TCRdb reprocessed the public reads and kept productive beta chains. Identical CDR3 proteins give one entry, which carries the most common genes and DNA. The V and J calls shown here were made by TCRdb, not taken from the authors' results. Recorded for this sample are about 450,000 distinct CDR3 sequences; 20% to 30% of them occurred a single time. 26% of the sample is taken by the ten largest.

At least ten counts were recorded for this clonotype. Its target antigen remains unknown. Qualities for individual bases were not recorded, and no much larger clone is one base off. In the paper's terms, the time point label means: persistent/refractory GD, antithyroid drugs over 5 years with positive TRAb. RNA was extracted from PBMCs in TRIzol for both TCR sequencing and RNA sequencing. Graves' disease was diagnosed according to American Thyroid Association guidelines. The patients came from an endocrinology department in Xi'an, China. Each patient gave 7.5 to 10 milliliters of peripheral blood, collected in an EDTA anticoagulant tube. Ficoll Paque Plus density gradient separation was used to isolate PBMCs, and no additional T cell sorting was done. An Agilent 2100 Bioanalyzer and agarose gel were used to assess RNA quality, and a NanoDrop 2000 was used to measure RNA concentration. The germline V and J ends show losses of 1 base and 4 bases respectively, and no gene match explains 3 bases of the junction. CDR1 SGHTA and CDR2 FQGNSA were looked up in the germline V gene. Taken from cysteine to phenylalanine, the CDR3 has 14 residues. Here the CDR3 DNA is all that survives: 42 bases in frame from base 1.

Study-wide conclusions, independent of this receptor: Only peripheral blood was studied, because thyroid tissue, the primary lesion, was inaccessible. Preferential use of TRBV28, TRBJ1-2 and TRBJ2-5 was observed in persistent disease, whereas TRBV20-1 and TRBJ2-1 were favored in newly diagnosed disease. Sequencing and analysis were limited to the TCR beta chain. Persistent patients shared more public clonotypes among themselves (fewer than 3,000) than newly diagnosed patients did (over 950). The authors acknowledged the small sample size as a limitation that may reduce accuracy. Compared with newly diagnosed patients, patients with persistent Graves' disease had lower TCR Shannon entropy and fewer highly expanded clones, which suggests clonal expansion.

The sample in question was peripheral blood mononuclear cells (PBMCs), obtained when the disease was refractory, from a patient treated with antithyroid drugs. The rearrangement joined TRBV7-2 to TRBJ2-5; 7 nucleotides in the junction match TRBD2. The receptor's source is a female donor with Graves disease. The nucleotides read TGTGCCAGCAGCTTAGAGGCTAGCGGAGAGACCCAGTACTTC. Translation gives CASSLEASGETQYF.